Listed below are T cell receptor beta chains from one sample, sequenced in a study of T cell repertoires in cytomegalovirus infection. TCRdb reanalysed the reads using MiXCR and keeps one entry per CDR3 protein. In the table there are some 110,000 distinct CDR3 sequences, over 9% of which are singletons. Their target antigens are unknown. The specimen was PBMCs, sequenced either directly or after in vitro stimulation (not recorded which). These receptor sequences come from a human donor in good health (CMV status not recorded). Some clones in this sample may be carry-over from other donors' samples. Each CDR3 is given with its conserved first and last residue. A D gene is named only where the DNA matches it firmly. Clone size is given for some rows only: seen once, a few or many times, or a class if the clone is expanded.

TGTGCCAGCAGTACGGCGGGAGCTCAACACAATGAGCAGTTCTTC,CASSTAGAQHNEQFF,many,TRBJ2-1,TRBV6-2/TRBV6-3,TRBD2
TGTGCCAGTAGTATCAGGGGAGGCACAGATACGCAGTATTTT,CASSIRGGTDTQYF,once,TRBJ2-3,TRBV19,-
TGTGCCAGCTCACCCCAAGTTGACCTTGAGCAGTTCTTC,CASSPQVDLEQFF,many,TRBJ2-1,TRBV18,-
TGTGCCAGCAGTAGAGCCATGCTTGGAAACACCATATATTTT,CASSRAMLGNTIYF,many,TRBJ1-3,TRBV6-5,-
TGTGCCTGGAGGACAGGGGACAATCAGCCCCAGCATTTT,CAWRTGDNQPQHF,-,TRBJ1-5,TRBV30,TRBD1
TGCGCCAGCAGCCAAGATACTAGCGAGTATACGCAGTATTTT,CASSQDTSEYTQYF,-,TRBJ2-3,TRBV4-3,TRBD2
TGTGCCAGCAGCGCATCTAGCGGGATCAGCTCCTACAATGAGCAGTTCTTC,CASSASSGISSYNEQFF,many,TRBJ2-1,TRBV7-8,TRBD2
TGTGCCACACAGGGCGAGGACACTGAAGCTTTCTTT,CATQGEDTEAFF,-,TRBJ1-1,TRBV7-9,-
TGTGCCAGCAGCTTTTCCGGGACAGGGTACAATGAGCAGTTCTTC,CASSFSGTGYNEQFF,many,TRBJ2-1,TRBV7-8,TRBD1
TGTGCCAGCAGCTCCCGCAGAGGGGGTATAGAAACTAATGAAAAACTGTTTTTT,CASSSRRGGIETNEKLFF,many,TRBJ1-4,TRBV7-2,-
TGTGCCAGCAGACGGACAGGGGTTGACGGCGGCTCCACAGATACGCAGTATTTT,CASRRTGVDGGSTDTQYF,-,TRBJ2-3,TRBV27,TRBD1
TGTGCCAGCAGACTCAGGCGGGACACTGAAGCTTTCTTT,CASRLRRDTEAFF,many,TRBJ1-1,TRBV7-2,-
TGTGCCAGCAGTTACATGGGGCAGCCCCAGCATTTT,CASSYMGQPQHF,few,TRBJ1-5,TRBV6-2/TRBV6-3,-
TGTGCCAGCTCACCAAAAGCGGGTCCCAACAATGAGCAGTTCTTC,CASSPKAGPNNEQFF,-,TRBJ2-1,TRBV18,-
TGTGCCAGCAGTTTTTGGGGGGAGAGCACAGATACGCAGTATTTT,CASSFWGESTDTQYF,many,TRBJ2-3,TRBV28,-
TGTGCCAGCAGCCGTCCGGGGCGGGAGGGGTGGGGGCAGTTCTTC,CASSRPGREGWGQFF,few,TRBJ2-1,TRBV5-6,TRBD2
TGTGCCAGCACGGGGCCCAGGACTGAGCAGTTCTTC,CASTGPRTEQFF,many,TRBJ2-1,TRBV6-1,-
TGTGCCAGTAGTTCCAACCGGGGACTAGCGGGAGGGTGGAATGAGCAGTTCTTC,CASSSNRGLAGGWNEQFF,many,TRBJ2-1,TRBV19,TRBD2
TGTGCCAGCAGCAGACAAGAGACCCAGTACTTC,CASSRQETQYF,many,TRBJ2-5,TRBV7-2,-
TGTGCTAGTGGTTTGGTACCTAGCGGGCACAATGAGCAGTTCTTC,CASGLVPSGHNEQFF,many,TRBJ2-1,TRBV12-5,TRBD2
TGTGCCAGCAGTCGACAGGGGGATCAGCCCCAGCATTTT,CASSRQGDQPQHF,few,TRBJ1-5,TRBV6-5,TRBD1
TGTGCCAGCAGTTTAAAGGGCTTTGGGAGCTCCTATAATTCACCCCTCCACTTT,CASSLKGFGSSYNSPLHF,many,TRBJ1-6,TRBV27,-
TGTGCCAGCAGCTTAGGCTTTCGGCCTATACTGAATACGCAGTATTTT,CASSLGFRPILNTQYF,few,TRBJ2-3,TRBV7-2,-
TGTGCCTGGGGGGGACAGGGGCAAGAGACCCAGTACTTC,CAWGGQGQETQYF,many,TRBJ2-5,TRBV30,TRBD1
TGTGCCAGCAGCTTAAATGCAGCCAACTATGGCTACACCTTC,CASSLNAANYGYTF,many,TRBJ1-2,TRBV11-2,-
TGTGCCAGCAGCTTAGGGCCGATTTCCAATGAGCAGTTCTTC,CASSLGPISNEQFF,many,TRBJ2-1,TRBV7-2,-
TGTGCCAGCAGTTTAGCCCAGGGTCGGGGCGAGCAGTACTTC,CASSLAQGRGEQYF,many,TRBJ2-7,TRBV12-3/TRBV12-4,-
TGTGCCAGCAGTTTAGAGGGAGGGGTGGTGTCCAGAGAGACCCAGTACTTC,CASSLEGGVVSRETQYF,many,TRBJ2-5,TRBV12-3/TRBV12-4,TRBD2
TGTGCCAGCAGCTTAGGGCCCGGACTGCTCGGGGAGACCCAGTACTTC,CASSLGPGLLGETQYF,many,TRBJ2-5,TRBV7-6,-
TGTGCCAGTAGTATCTCGTTGGGGGAGCTGTTTTTT,CASSISLGELFF,many,TRBJ2-2,TRBV19,-
TGTGCCAGCACCCCCAGTCCCGTTAACAATGAGCAGTTCTTC,CASTPSPVNNEQFF,few,TRBJ2-1,TRBV11-3,-
TGTGCCAGCAGCTTAGTAGCTTCCACAGATACGCAGTATTTT,CASSLVASTDTQYF,-,TRBJ2-3,TRBV7-9,-
TGTGCCAGCAGCCCGACCTCCGAGCAGTACTTC,CASSPTSEQYF,many,TRBJ2-7,TRBV28,-
TGCAGTGCAGGACAGGGGAACACTGAAGCTTTCTTT,CSAGQGNTEAFF,many,TRBJ1-1,TRBV20-1,TRBD1
TGTGCCAGCAGCTTATTTTGGGAGACCCAGTACTTC,CASSLFWETQYF,many,TRBJ2-5,TRBV7-8,-
TGTGCCAGCTCACCCTTCCCCGTGCCGGGGGCCTACCAAGAGACCCAGTACTTC,CASSPFPVPGAYQETQYF,-,TRBJ2-5,TRBV18,-
TGTGCCAGCAGCCTCGGGACAGCCCGAGAAAACATTCAGTACTTC,CASSLGTARENIQYF,-,TRBJ2-4,TRBV7-4,TRBD1
TGTGCCAGTGCGGCAGGGAGCTCCTATAATTCACCCCTCCACTTT,CASAAGSSYNSPLHF,many,TRBJ1-6,TRBV19,-
TGTGCCAGCAGCTTGGGCTTCGGGGCCTTAGCGGGAGACGAGCAGTACTTC,CASSLGFGALAGDEQYF,many,TRBJ2-7,TRBV7-6,TRBD2
TGTGCCAGCAGCTTCGGACAGGGTCATTCGCCGAACACTGAAGCTTTCTTT,CASSFGQGHSPNTEAFF,-,TRBJ1-1,TRBV7-9,TRBD1